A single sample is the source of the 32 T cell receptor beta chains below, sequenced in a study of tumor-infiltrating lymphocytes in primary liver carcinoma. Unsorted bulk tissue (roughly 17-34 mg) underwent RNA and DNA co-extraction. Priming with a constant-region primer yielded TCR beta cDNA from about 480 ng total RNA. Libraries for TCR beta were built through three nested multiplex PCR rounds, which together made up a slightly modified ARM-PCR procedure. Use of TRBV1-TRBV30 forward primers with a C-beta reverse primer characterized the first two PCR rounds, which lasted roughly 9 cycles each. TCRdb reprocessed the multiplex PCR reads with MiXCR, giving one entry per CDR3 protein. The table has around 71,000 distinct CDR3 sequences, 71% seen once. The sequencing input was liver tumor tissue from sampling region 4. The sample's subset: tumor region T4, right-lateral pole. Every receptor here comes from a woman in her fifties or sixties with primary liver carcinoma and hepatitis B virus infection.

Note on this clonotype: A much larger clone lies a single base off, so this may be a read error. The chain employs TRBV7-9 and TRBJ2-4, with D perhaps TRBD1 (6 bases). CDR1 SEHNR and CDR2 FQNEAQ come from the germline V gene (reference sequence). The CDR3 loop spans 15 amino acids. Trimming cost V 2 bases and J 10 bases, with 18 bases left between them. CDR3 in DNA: TGTGCCAGCAGCTTAAGGTCTAAGGGGGTGGTTATTCAGTACTTC. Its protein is CASSLRSKGVVIQYF. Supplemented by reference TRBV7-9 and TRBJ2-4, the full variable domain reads DTGVSQNPRHKITKRGQNVTFRCDPISEHNRLYWYRQTLGQGPEFLTYFQNEAQLEKSRLLSDRFSAERPKGSFSTLEIQRTEQGDSAMYLCASSLRSKGVVIQYFGAGTRLSVL.

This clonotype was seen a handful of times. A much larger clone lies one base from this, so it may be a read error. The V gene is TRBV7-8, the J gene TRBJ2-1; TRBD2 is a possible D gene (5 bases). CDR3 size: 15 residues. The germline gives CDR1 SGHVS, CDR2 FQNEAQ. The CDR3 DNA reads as TGTACCAGCAGCTTAGCGATGAGCTCCTACAATGAGCAGTTCTTC. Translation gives CTSSLAMSSYNEQFF.

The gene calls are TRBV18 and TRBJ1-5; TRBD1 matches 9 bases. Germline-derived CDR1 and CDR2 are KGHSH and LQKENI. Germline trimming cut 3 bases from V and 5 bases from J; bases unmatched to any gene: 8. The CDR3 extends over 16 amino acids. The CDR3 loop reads CASSPWATGGDQPQHF. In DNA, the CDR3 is TGTGCCAGCTCACCTTGGGCGACAGGGGGGGATCAGCCCCAGCATTTT.

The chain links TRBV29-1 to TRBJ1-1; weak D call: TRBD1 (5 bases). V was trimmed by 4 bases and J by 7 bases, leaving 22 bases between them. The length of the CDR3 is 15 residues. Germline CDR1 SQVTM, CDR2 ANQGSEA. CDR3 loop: CSVVGHVGVVGEAFF. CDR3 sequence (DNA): TGCAGCGTTGTCGGTCATGTAGGGGTTGTTGGTGAAGCTTTCTTT.

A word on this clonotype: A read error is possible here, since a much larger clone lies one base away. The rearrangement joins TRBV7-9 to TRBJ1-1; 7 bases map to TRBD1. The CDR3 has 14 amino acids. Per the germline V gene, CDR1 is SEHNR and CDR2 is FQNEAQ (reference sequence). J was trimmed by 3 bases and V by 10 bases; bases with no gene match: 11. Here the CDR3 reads CANSPQGWDTEAFF. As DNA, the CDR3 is TGTGCCAACAGTCCACAGGGGTGGGACACTGAAGCTTTCTTT.

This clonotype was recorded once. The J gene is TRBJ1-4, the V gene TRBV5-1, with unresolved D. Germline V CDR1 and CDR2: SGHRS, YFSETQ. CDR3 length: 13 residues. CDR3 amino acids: CPSSLGGDEKLFF. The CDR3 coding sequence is TGCCCTAGCAGCTTGGGTGGCGATGAAAAACTGTTTTTT. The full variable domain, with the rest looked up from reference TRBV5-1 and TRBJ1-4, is KAGVTQTPRYLIKTRGQQVTLSCSPISGHRSVSWYQQTPGQGLQFLFEYFSETQRNKGNFPGRFSGRQFSNSRSEMNVSTLELGDSALYLCPSSLGGDEKLFFGSGTQLSVL.

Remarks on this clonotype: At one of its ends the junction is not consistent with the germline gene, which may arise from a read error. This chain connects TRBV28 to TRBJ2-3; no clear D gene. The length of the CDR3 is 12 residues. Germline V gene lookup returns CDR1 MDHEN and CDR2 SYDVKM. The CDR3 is CVSSTITYTQYF. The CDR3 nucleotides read TGTGTCAGCAGTACGATAACATATACGCAGTATTTT.

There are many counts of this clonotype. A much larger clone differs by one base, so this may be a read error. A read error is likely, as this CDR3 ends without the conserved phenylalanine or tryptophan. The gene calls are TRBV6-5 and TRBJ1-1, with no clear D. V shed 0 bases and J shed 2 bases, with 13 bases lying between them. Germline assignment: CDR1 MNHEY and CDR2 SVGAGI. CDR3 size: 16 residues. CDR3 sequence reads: CASSYSPPRYNTEAFL. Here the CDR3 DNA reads TGTGCCAGCAGTTACTCCCCCCCCAGGTACAACACTGAAGCTTTCCTT.

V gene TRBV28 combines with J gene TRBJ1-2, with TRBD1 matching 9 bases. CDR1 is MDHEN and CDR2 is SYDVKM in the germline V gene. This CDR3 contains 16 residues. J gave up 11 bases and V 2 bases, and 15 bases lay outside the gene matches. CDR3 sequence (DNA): TGTGCCAGCAGTTTAACCGGGGGACAGGGCGACTATGAATACACCTTC. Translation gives CASSLTGGQGDYEYTF.

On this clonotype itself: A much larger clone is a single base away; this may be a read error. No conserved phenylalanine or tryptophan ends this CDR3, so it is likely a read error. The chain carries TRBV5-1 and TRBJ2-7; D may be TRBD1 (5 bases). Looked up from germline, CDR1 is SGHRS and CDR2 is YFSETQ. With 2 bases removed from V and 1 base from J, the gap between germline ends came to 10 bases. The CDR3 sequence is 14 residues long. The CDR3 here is CASSLDSRSYEQYL. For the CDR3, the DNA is TGCGCCAGCAGCTTAGACAGCAGATCCTACGAGCAGTACCTC.

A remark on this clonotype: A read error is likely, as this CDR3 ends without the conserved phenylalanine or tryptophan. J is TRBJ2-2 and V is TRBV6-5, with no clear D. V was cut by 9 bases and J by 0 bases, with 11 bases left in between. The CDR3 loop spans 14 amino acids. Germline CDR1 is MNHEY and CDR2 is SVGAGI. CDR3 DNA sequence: TGTGCCAGTAAAGGCTGGACGAACACCGGGGAGCTGTTTTCT. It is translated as CASKGWTNTGELFS.

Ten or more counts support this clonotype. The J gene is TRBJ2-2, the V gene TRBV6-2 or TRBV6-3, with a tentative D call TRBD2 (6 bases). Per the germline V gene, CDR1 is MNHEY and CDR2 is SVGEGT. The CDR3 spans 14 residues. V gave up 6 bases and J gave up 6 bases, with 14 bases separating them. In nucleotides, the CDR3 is TGTGCCAGCAGCCTCAGACTAGAATCCGGGGAGCTGTTTTTT. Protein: CASSLRLESGELFF.

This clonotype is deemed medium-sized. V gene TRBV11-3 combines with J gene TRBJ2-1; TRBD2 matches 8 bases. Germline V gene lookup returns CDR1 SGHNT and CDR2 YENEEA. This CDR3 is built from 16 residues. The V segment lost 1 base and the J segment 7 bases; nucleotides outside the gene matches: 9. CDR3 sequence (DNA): TGTGCCAGCAGCTTAGGCGGCGGGAGGTGGGGAAATGAGCAGTTCTTC. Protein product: CASSLGGGRWGNEQFF.

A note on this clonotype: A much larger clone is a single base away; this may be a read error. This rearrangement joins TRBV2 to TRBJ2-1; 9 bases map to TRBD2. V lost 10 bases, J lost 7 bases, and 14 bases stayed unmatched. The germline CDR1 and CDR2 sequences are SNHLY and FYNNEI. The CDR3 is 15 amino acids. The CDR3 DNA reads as TGTGCCAACGGGGAATTGGGGACTAGCCCTAATGAGCAGTTCTTC. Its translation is CANGELGTSPNEQFF.

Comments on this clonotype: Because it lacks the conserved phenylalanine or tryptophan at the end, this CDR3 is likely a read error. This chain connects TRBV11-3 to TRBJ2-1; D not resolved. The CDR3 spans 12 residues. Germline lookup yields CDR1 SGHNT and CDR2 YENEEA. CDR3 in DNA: TGTGCCAGCAGTGTGGGCTACAATGGGCAGTTCTTA. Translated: CASSVGYNGQFL.

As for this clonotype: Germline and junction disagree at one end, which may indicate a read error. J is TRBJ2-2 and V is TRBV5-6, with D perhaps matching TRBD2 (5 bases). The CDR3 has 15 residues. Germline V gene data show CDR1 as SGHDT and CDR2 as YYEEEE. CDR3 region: CASGLFNSATGEQFF. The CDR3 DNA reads TGTGCCAGCGGCTTGTTTAACAGCGCCACCGGGGAGCAGTTTTTT.

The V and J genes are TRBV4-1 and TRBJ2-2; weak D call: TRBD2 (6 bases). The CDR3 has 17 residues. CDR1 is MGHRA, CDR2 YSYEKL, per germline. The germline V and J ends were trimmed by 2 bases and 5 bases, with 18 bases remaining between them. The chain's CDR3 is CASSQRFGGIETGELFF. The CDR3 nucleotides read TGCGCCAGCAGCCAACGGTTTGGGGGGATCGAGACCGGGGAGCTGTTTTTT.

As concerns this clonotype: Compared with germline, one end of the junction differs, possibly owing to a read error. In DNA form, the CDR3 reads TGTGGCACCAGGGGTACAGGGTCTTTTAATGGCTACACCTTC. It specifies CGTRGTGSFNGYTF. The J gene is TRBJ1-2, the V gene TRBV24-1, with D perhaps TRBD1 (6 bases). This CDR3 spans 14 amino acids. The germline CDR1 and CDR2 sequences are KGHDR and SFDVKD.

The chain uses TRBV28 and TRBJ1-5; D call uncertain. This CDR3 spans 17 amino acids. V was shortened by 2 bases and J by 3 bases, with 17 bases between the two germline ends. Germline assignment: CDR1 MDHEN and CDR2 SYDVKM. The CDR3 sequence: CASSLGSFVNNNQPQHF. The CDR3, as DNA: TGTGCCAGCAGTTTAGGTTCATTTGTGAATAACAATCAGCCCCAGCATTTT.

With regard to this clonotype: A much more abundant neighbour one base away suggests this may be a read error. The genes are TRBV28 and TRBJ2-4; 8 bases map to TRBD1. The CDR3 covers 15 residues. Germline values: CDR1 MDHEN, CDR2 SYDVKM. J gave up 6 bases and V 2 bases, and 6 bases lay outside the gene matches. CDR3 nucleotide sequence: TGTGCCAGCAGTTTAGTGGGCAGGGGGCGAAACATTCAGTACTTC. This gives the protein CASSLVGRGRNIQYF.

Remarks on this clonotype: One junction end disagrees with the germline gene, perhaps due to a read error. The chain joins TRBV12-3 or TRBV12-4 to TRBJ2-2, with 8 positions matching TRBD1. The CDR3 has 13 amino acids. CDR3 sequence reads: CAGQTGAGGELFF. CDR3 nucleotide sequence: TGCGCCGGTCAGACAGGGGCAGGCGGGGAGCTGTTTTTT.

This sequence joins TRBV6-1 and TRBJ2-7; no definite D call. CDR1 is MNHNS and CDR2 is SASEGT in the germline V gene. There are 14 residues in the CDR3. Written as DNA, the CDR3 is TGTGTCAGTAGCCTACTTACCTACGAGGTGGAGCAGTACTTC. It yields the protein CVSSLLTYEVEQYF.

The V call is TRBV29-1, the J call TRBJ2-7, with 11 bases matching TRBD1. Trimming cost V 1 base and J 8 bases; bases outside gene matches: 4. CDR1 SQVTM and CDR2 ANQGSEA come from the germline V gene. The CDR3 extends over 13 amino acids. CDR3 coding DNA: TGCAGCGTTGAAGGGACAGGGGGCCACAAGCAGTACTTC. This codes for CSVEGTGGHKQYF.

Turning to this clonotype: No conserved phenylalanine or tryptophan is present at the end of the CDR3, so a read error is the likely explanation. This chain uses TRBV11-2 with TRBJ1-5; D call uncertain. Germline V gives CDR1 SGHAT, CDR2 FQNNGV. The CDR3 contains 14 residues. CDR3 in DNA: TGTGCCAGCAGCTGTGACGGTAGCAATCAGTCCCAGCATCTT. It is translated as CASSCDGSNQSQHL.

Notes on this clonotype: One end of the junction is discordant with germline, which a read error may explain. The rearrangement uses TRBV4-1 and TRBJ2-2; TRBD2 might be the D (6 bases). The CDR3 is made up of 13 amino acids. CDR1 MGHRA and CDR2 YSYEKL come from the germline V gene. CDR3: CASSLPPRGEPFF. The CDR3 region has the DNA TGCGCCAGCAGCCTCCCCCCACGCGGGGAGCCGTTTTTT.

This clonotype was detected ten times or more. The CDR3 reads CASSQDPPGSGRGNEQFF. The CDR3 nucleotides read TGCGCCAGCAGCCAAGACCCCCCGGGTAGCGGGAGAGGCAATGAGCAGTTCTTC. This sequence joins TRBV4-1 and TRBJ2-1; 9 nucleotides line up with TRBD2. The CDR3 totals 18 residues. V was pared by 0 bases and J by 6 bases, with 12 bases of the junction left unmatched. Germline CDR1 reads MGHRA; CDR2 reads YSYEKL.

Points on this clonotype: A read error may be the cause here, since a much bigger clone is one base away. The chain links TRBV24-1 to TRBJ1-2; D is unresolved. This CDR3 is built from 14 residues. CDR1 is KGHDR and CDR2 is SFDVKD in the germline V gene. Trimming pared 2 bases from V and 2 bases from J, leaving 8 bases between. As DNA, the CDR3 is TGTGCCACCAGTGATTCCTCAGGCAACTATGGCTACACCTTC. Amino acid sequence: CATSDSSGNYGYTF.

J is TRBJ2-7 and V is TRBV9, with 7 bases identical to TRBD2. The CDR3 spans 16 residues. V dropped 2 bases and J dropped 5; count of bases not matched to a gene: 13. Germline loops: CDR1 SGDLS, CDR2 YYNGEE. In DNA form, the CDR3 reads TGTGCCAGCAGCGTCGGGACTAACGGGAGTTACAACGAGCAGTACTTC. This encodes CASSVGTNGSYNEQYF. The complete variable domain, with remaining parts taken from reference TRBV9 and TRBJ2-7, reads DSGVTQTPKHLITATGQRVTLRCSPRSGDLSVYWYQQSLDQGLQFLIQYYNGEERAKGNILERFSAQQFPDLHSELNLSSLELGDSALYFCASSVGTNGSYNEQYFGPGTRLTVT.

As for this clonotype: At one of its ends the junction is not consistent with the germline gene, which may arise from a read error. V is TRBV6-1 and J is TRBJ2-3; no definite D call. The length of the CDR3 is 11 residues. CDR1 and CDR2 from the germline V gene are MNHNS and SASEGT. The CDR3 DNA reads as TGCGCCAGCAGTAGTGGAGATACGCAGTATTTT. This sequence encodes CASSSGDTQYF.

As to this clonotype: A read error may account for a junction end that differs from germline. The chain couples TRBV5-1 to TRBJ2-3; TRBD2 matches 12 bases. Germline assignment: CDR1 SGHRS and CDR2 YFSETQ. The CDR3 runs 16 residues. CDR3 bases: TGCGCCAGCAGCGGCACCCTAGCGGGAGGGCCAGATTCGCAGTATTTT. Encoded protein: CASSGTLAGGPDSQYF.

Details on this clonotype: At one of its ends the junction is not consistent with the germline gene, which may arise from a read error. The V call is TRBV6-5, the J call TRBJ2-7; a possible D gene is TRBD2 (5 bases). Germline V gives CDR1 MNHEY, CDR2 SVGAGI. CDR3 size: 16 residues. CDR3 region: CASRATLVGYSYEQYF. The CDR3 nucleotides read TGTGCCAGCAGGGCGACACTAGTGGGGTACTCCTACGAACAGTACTTC.

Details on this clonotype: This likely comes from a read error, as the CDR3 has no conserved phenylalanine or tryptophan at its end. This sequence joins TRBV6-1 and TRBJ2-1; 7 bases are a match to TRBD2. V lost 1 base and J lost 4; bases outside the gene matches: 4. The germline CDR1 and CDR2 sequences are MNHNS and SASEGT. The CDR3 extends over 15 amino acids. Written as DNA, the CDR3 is TGTGCCAGCAGTGAAGGCGGGAGTAGGTACAATGAGCAGTTCATC. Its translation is CASSEGGSRYNEQFI.